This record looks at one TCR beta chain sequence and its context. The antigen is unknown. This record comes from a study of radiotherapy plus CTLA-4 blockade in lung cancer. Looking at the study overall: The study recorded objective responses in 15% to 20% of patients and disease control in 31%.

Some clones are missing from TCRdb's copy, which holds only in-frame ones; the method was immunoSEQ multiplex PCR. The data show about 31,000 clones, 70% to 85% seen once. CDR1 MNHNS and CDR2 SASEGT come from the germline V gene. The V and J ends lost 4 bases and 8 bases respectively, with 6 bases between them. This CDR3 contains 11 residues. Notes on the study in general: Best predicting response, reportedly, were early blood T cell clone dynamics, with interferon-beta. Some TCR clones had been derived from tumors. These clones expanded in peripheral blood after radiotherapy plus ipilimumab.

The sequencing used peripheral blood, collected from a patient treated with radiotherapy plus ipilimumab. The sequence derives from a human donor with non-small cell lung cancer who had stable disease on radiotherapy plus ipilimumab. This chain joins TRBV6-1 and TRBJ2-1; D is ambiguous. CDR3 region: CASSAWDEQFF. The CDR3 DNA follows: TGTGCCAGCAGTGCTTGGGATGAGCAGTTCTTC.